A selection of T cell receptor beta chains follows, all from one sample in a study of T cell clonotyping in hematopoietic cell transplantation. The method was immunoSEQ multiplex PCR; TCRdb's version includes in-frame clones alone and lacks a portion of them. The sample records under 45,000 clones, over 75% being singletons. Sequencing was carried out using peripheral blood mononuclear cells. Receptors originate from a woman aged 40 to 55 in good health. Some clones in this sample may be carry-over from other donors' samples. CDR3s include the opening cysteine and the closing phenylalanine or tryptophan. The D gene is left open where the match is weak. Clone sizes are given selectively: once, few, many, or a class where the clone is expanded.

TGCGCCAGCACCATCACCGTAGCGGGAGAGGGGGAGCTGTTTTTT | CASTITVAGEGELFF | . | TRBD2 | TRBJ2-2 | TRBV5-1
TGTGCCAGCAGTGACTCAAAGAGCTATGGCTACACCTTC | CASSDSKSYGYTF | . | . | TRBJ1-2 | TRBV6-4
TGTGCCAGCAGCACCCCCGACACTGAAGCTTTCTTT | CASSTPDTEAFF | . | . | TRBJ1-1 | TRBV6-5
TGTGCCAGCAGCTTACTAGGGATCTCTAACTATGGCTACACCTTC | CASSLLGISNYGYTF | once | . | TRBJ1-2 | TRBV7-8
TGTGCCAGCAGCAAAACGACAGATACGCAGTATTTT | CASSKTTDTQYF | once | . | TRBJ2-3 | TRBV5-4
TGTGCCTGGGGTAATAAAGAGACAGGGACACTTCGACATGGCTACACCTTC | CAWGNKETGTLRHGYTF | . | TRBD1 | TRBJ1-2 | TRBV30
TGTGCCAGCAGCCCCCCGGGACTAGCGGGAACCTACAATGAGCAGTTCTTC | CASSPPGLAGTYNEQFF | . | TRBD2 | TRBJ2-1 | TRBV4-2
TGTGCCTGGAGTCCCGGGGTAGACTTGAACACTGAAGCTTTCTTT | CAWSPGVDLNTEAFF | . | . | TRBJ1-1 | TRBV30
TGCAGCGGCGGGGAGCGGGAGGCTGAAGATACGCAGTATTTT | CSGGEREAEDTQYF | . | TRBD2 | TRBJ2-3 | TRBV29-1
TGTGCCAGCAGTGCAGGGATTGAGCAGTTCTTC | CASSAGIEQFF | . | . | TRBJ2-1 | TRBV28
TGTGCCAGCACGACCTCCACAGATACGCAGTATTTT | CASTTSTDTQYF | . | . | TRBJ2-3 | TRBV28
TGTGCCAGCGGTCAAGAGACCCAGTACTTC | CASGQETQYF | . | . | TRBJ2-5 | TRBV28
TGTGCCAGCAGGCTACTAGCTGGACCCTACGAGCAGTACTTC | CASRLLAGPYEQYF | . | . | TRBJ2-7 | TRBV7-6
TGTGCCAGTAGTGGCCCCCCCCAGGATACGCAGTATTTT | CASSGPPQDTQYF | . | . | TRBJ2-3 | TRBV19
TGTGCCAGCAGTTTATCACCGAAGCCACCCCTCCACTTT | CASSLSPKPPLHF | . | . | TRBJ1-6 | TRBV28
TGTGCCAGCAGTTTGCCCCAACCCAGGGGCCCCAGGCAGTACTTC | CASSLPQPRGPRQYF | . | . | TRBJ2-7 | TRBV28
TGTGCCTGGAGTGTACTCGGTTCCACCGGGGAGCTGTTTTTT | CAWSVLGSTGELFF | . | . | TRBJ2-2 | TRBV30
TGTGCCTGGAGTAAGGGACGAAACACTGAAGCTTTCTTT | CAWSKGRNTEAFF | . | . | TRBJ1-1 | TRBV30
TGTGCCAGCAGTTTAAGGGTGGACAGGGGGAACACTGAAGCTTTCTTT | CASSLRVDRGNTEAFF | . | TRBD1 | TRBJ1-1 | TRBV6-6
TGTGCCAGCAGCTTGAGCAGCTCTGGAAACACCATATATTTT | CASSLSSSGNTIYF | . | . | TRBJ1-3 | TRBV5-4
TGTGCCAGCAGCTCCGGGACCCTGAACGGGCAGCCCCAGCATTTT | CASSSGTLNGQPQHF | . | . | TRBJ1-5 | TRBV7-3
TGTGCCAGCGCTGGGGGGTGGGGGTCCGGCGGCTACACCTTC | CASAGGWGSGGYTF | . | . | TRBJ1-2 | TRBV28
TGTGCCAGCAGCTTAGCACTAGGAGGCTACGAGCAGTACTTC | CASSLALGGYEQYF | . | . | TRBJ2-7 | TRBV13
TGCGCCAGCAGCCAAGATAGCCAGAGCAGGGAGACCCAGTACTTC | CASSQDSQSRETQYF | . | . | TRBJ2-5 | TRBV4-3
TGTGCCAGCAGTAATCCTGGACACCCGGCAGGGAGCTATGGCTACACCTTC | CASSNPGHPAGSYGYTF | . | . | TRBJ1-2 | TRBV28
TGTGCCAGCAGCATCACATACACCGGGGAGCTGTTTTTT | CASSITYTGELFF | . | . | TRBJ2-2 | TRBV9
TGTGCCAGCAGTCCCGGGACAGGGGACTTCCTGCCGAGCAATCAGCCCCAGCATTTT | CASSPGTGDFLPSNQPQHF | . | TRBD1 | TRBJ1-5 | TRBV28
TGTGCCAGCAGCTTAACGTTGGGGACCGGGGAGCTGTTTTTT | CASSLTLGTGELFF | . | . | TRBJ2-2 | TRBV7-3
TGTGCCACCAAGCAGCCCCTAGGTGAGCAGTTCTTC | CATKQPLGEQFF | few | . | TRBJ2-1 | TRBV5-8
TGTGCCAGTAGTCCCCACGGGGGCACTGAAGCTTTCTTT | CASSPHGGTEAFF | few | . | TRBJ1-1 | TRBV19
TGTGCCAGCAGCGGATTAGGGACGTTGGTAGGGAATGAGCAGTTCTTC | CASSGLGTLVGNEQFF | . | . | TRBJ2-1 | TRBV9
TGTGCCAGCAGCGGACAGGGTTCGGGGCGAAACACTGAAGCTTTCTTT | CASSGQGSGRNTEAFF | . | TRBD1 | TRBJ1-1 | TRBV9
TGTGCCAGCAGTGAAGACCCGGGCCGCTCCTACGAGCAGTACTTC | CASSEDPGRSYEQYF | . | . | TRBJ2-7 | TRBV6-1
TGCGCCAGCTCCCTTACCCAGGGTGATGCGCCCCAGCATTTT | CASSLTQGDAPQHF | . | . | TRBJ1-5 | TRBV5-1
TGTGCCAGTACCCCGACAAGACGGAGGAACACCGGGGAGCTGTTTTTT | CASTPTRRRNTGELFF | . | . | TRBJ2-2 | TRBV19
TGTGCCAGCAGCGACATACTAGCGGGGATAAATGAGCAGTTCTTC | CASSDILAGINEQFF | . | TRBD2 | TRBJ2-1 | TRBV9
TGTGCCAGCCGACAGGGGTACAATCAGCCCCAGCATTTT | CASRQGYNQPQHF | . | TRBD1 | TRBJ1-5 | TRBV27
TGTGCCACAAGGACAGGTTTCAATGAGCAGTTCTTC | CATRTGFNEQFF | . | TRBD1 | TRBJ2-1 | TRBV27